This passage covers 26 T cell receptor beta chains from one sample sequenced in a study of blood T cell repertoires in COVID-19. The table came from immunoSEQ multiplex PCR; TCRdb's copy has only in-frame clones and leaves some out. The data show around 170,000 clones, with around 67% seen just once and around 3% held by the top ten. Sequencing was done on a sample of peripheral blood. Source of these receptors: a woman aged 80 or older with acute or convalescent COVID-19.

The V and J genes are TRBV28 and TRBJ1-5; TRBD1 matches 8 bases. Germline V CDR1 and CDR2: MDHEN, SYDVKM. V shed 8 bases, J shed 7 bases, and the junction held 7 bases outside the gene matches. The CDR3 sequence is 13 residues long. The CDR3 DNA sequence: TGTGCCAGCTGGGGACAGGTGGAACAGCCCCAGCATTTT. This gives the protein CASWGQVEQPQHF.

This clone was picked up a small number of times. The gene calls are TRBV12-5 and TRBJ2-7; 12 bases line up with TRBD2. Germline V CDR1 and CDR2: LGHNT, FRNRAP. The CDR3 consists of 15 residues. After removal of 6 bases from V and 4 bases from J, the junction contained 7 bases not matched to a gene. The DNA for the CDR3 is TGTGCTAGTGGCTGGACTAGCGGGACACTTTACGAGCAGTACTTC. Protein: CASGWTSGTLYEQYF.

The J gene is TRBJ2-5, the V gene TRBV7-8; the match to TRBD2 covers 12 bases. Trimming at V came to 4 bases and at J to 5 bases, leaving 2 bases not matched to a gene. There are 14 residues in the CDR3. Per the germline V gene, CDR1 is SGHVS and CDR2 is FQNEAQ. The CDR3 DNA sequence: TGTGCCAGCAGCTCCCTAGCGGGAGGGGAGACCCAGTACTTC. Its translation: CASSSLAGGETQYF.

This clone was found many times. The chain links TRBV3-1 (or the pseudogene TRBV3-2) to TRBJ1-2; 9 nucleotides agree with TRBD1. This CDR3 has 15 residues. Trimming cost V 4 bases and J 4 bases; bases outside gene matches: 7. Germline-derived CDR1 and CDR2 are LGHDT and YNNKEL (reference sequence). DNA for the CDR3: TGTGCCAGCAGCCCTCCTAGGGACAGGGCCTATGGCTACACCTTC. Protein: CASSPPRDRAYGYTF.

The chain employs TRBV5-4 and TRBJ2-7; TRBD1 matches at 11 bases. With 2 bases clipped from V and 2 bases from J, the junction kept 6 bases outside the gene matches. From germline, CDR1 is SGHNT and CDR2 YYREEE (reference sequence). The CDR3 is 16 amino acids. In nucleotides, the CDR3 is TGTGCCAGCAGCTTCCCACCGGGACAGGGGGCCTACGAGCAGTACTTC. As protein: CASSFPPGQGAYEQYF.

The chain recombines TRBV5-1 with TRBJ1-2; 8 bases match TRBD1. Germline V gives CDR1 SGHRS, CDR2 YFSETQ. The ends lost 0 bases at V and 7 bases at J; junction bases unmatched: 11. The CDR3 length is 16 residues. The DNA for the CDR3 is TGCGCCAGCAGCTTGGACTGGACAGGGCCCAGGGTTGGCTACACCTTC. Encoded protein: CASSLDWTGPRVGYTF.

This chain connects TRBV28 to TRBJ2-7; tentative D call: TRBD1 (5 bases). Germline V gives CDR1 MDHEN, CDR2 SYDVKM. This CDR3 contains 14 residues. V lost 1 base, J lost 3 bases, and 10 bases lay in between. The CDR3 sequence: CASSLFATDYEQYF. DNA of the CDR3: TGTGCCAGCAGTTTATTCGCGACAGACTACGAGCAGTACTTC.

This clone was seen a few times. CDR3 nucleotide sequence: TGTGCCAGCAGTCCCTGGGACAATGGGAGGGGTGAAGCTTTCTTT. Protein: CASSPWDNGRGEAFF. The rearrangement uses TRBV28 and TRBJ1-1, with D possibly being TRBD1 (6 bases). This CDR3 is 15 amino acids long. Trimming cost V 5 bases and J 7 bases, with 20 bases left between them. Germline V CDR1 and CDR2: MDHEN, SYDVKM. The full variable domain, completed using reference TRBV28 and TRBJ1-1, is DVKVTQSSRYLVKRTGEKVFLECVQDMDHENMFWYRQDPGLGLRLIYFSYDVKMKEKGDIPEGYSVSREKKERFSLILESASTNQTSMYLCASSPWDNGRGEAFFGQGTRLTVV.

The chain couples TRBV28 to TRBJ2-1; TRBD2 aligns across 9 bases. The CDR3 totals 15 residues. V gave up 8 bases and J gave up 3 bases; unmatched junction bases: 8. Germline loops: CDR1 MDHEN, CDR2 SYDVKM. CDR3 amino acids: CASGIAGAVYNEQFF. The CDR3 DNA reads TGTGCCAGCGGTATAGCGGGAGCCGTCTACAATGAGCAGTTCTTC.

The J gene is TRBJ2-7, the V gene TRBV3-1 (or the pseudogene TRBV3-2); 10 positions agree with TRBD2. The CDR3 runs 15 residues. The V gene end was trimmed by 4 bases and the J gene end by 4 bases; junction bases not matched to a gene: 7. Germline assignment: CDR1 LGHDT and CDR2 YNNKEL (reference sequence). Here the CDR3 DNA reads TGTGCCAGCAGCCCCCAAGCGGGAGGGTCTTACGAGCAGTACTTC. Its translation is CASSPQAGGSYEQYF.

The genes are TRBV7-6 and TRBJ2-7; TRBD2 agrees at 10 bases. After removal of 4 bases from V and 4 bases from J, the junction contained 10 bases not matched to a gene. This CDR3 spans 16 amino acids. Germline V gene sequence: CDR1 SGHVS, CDR2 FNYEAQ. CDR3 in DNA: TGTGCCAGCAGCTCCGAATCTAGCGGGAGTCATTACGAGCAGTACTTC. This encodes CASSSESSGSHYEQYF.

The V gene is TRBV5-4, the J gene TRBJ1-2; tentative D call: TRBD1 (6 bases). CDR3 size: 15 residues. The germline gives CDR1 SGHNT, CDR2 YYREEE (reference sequence). Deletions cut 0 bases from V and 11 bases from J, with 20 bases between. CDR3 DNA sequence: TGTGCCAGCAGCTTGGCCAATGTAGGGGGTAAAGGGTACACCTTC. Protein: CASSLANVGGKGYTF.

The gene calls are TRBV10-2 and TRBJ1-4; D call uncertain. Germline V gene sequence: CDR1 WSHSY, CDR2 SAAADI. V lost 0 bases to trimming and J lost 11 bases, with 10 bases between them. The CDR3 has 13 residues. The CDR3, as DNA: TGCGCCAGCAGTGAGTCTGGACTGACTAAACTGTTTTTT. Translating it yields CASSESGLTKLFF.

This chain links TRBV5-1 with TRBJ2-3; 8 bases are shared with TRBD1. Trimming took 3 bases from V and 1 from J; bases not matched to a gene: 4. In germline, CDR1 is SGHRS, CDR2 YFSETQ. CDR3 size: 15 residues. In DNA form, the CDR3 reads TGCGCCAGCAGCTCTCAGGGGGCCGGCACAGATACGCAGTATTTT. This codes for CASSSQGAGTDTQYF. Looking up the rest from reference TRBV5-1 and TRBJ2-3 gives the full variable domain: KAGVTQTPRYLIKTRGQQVTLSCSPISGHRSVSWYQQTPGQGLQFLFEYFSETQRNKGNFPGRFSGRQFSNSRSEMNVSTLELGDSALYLCASSSQGAGTDTQYFGPGTRLTVL.

CDR3 protein: CASSLGSSSPGELFF. The CDR3 coding sequence is TGTGCCAGCAGCTTAGGGAGTAGTTCCCCCGGGGAGCTGTTTTTT. The chain couples TRBV11-2 to TRBJ2-2; D is uncertain. V lost 1 base and J 6 bases, leaving 12 bases between the germline ends. This CDR3 spans 15 amino acids. CDR1 is SGHAT, CDR2 FQNNGV, per germline.

This chain connects TRBV18 to TRBJ1-2, with 7 positions matching TRBD1. The CDR3 contains 13 residues. Looked up from germline, CDR1 is KGHSH and CDR2 is LQKENI. V shed 6 bases, J shed 3 bases, and the junction held 4 bases outside the gene matches. The CDR3 DNA sequence: TGTGCCAGCTCCCTAGACAGGGACTATGGCTACACCTTC. Its protein product is CASSLDRDYGYTF. Looking up the rest from reference TRBV18 and TRBJ1-2 gives the full variable domain: NAGVMQNPRHLVRRRGQEARLRCSPMKGHSHVYWYRQLPEEGLKFMVYLQKENIIDESGMPKERFSAEFPKEGPSILRIQQVVRGDSAAYFCASSLDRDYGYTFGSGTRLTVV.

This clone was counted a few times. The rearrangement links TRBV4-2 to TRBJ2-2; 8 positions match TRBD1. CDR1 is LGHNA, CDR2 YNFKEQ, per germline. V lost 0 bases, J lost 4 bases, and 4 bases stayed unmatched. CDR3 length: 16 amino acids. For the CDR3, the DNA is TGTGCCAGCAGCCAAGAGGGACAGGTGACCACCGGGGAGCTGTTTTTT. Protein product: CASSQEGQVTTGELFF.

The chain carries TRBV18 and TRBJ2-7; 12 bases fit TRBD1. Looked up from germline, CDR1 is KGHSH and CDR2 is LQKENI. After removal of 2 bases from V and 4 bases from J, the junction contained 3 bases not matched to a gene. CDR3 length: 15 amino acids. CDR3 sequence (DNA): TGTGCCAGCTCACCAGGGACAGGGGGCAGATACGAGCAGTACTTC. This codes for CASSPGTGGRYEQYF.

The V and J genes are TRBV28 and TRBJ2-7; tentatively, D is TRBD2 (5 bases). Trimming shortened V by 6 bases and J by 1 base, and 10 bases separated the two germline ends. Germline CDR1 is MDHEN and CDR2 is SYDVKM. The CDR3 has 13 residues. Here the CDR3 reads CASRGGPSYEQYF. CDR3 DNA: TGTGCCAGCAGGGGCGGGCCTTCCTACGAGCAGTACTTC.

V usage is TRBV18 and J usage is TRBJ2-7, with D possibly matching TRBD1 (5 bases). Deletions cut 6 bases from V and 3 bases from J, with 9 bases between. Germline V CDR1 and CDR2: KGHSH, LQKENI. CDR3 size: 12 residues. The CDR3 region has the DNA TGTGCCAGCTCGACAGACAGCTACGAGCAGTACTTC. As protein: CASSTDSYEQYF.

Concerning this clone: Other DNA sequences in the sample encode the same CDR3. The chain couples TRBV2 to TRBJ2-7; tentative D call: TRBD2 (5 bases). Trimming shortened V by 9 bases and J by 0 bases, and 9 bases separated the two germline ends. The CDR3 loop spans 12 amino acids. Germline-derived CDR1 and CDR2 are SNHLY and FYNNEI. CDR3 protein: CASSARSYEQYF. As DNA, the CDR3 is TGTGCCAGTAGCGCGCGCTCCTACGAGCAGTACTTC.

In this sample, this clone turned up many times. The gene calls are TRBV2 and TRBJ1-5; the match to TRBD1 covers 8 bases. This CDR3 spans 14 amino acids. The germline gives CDR1 SNHLY, CDR2 FYNNEI. The J segment lost 2 bases and the V segment lost 6 bases, leaving 3 bases of the junction unmatched. CDR3 coding DNA: TGTGCCAGCAGCGAGGGACAGGGCAATCAGCCCCAGCATTTT. Its protein product is CASSEGQGNQPQHF.

In its sample, this clone was seen a few times. The rearrangement joins TRBV19 to TRBJ2-7, with TRBD1 matching 10 bases. Germline loops: CDR1 LNHDA, CDR2 SQIVND (reference sequence). The CDR3 runs 18 residues. V lost 4 bases to trimming and J lost 0 bases; unmatched junction nucleotides: 12. In DNA, the CDR3 is TGTGCCAGTAGTACGACAGGGGGCGAGCATCTAACCTCCTACGAGCAGTACTTC. It translates to CASSTTGGEHLTSYEQYF.

The rearrangement links TRBV19 to TRBJ1-1; D is possibly TRBD1 (6 bases). Germline values: CDR1 LNHDA, CDR2 SQIVND (reference sequence). The CDR3 length is 15 residues. Trimming removed 6 bases from V and 1 base from J, with 15 bases in between. In DNA, the CDR3 is TGTGCCAGTAGCGCCGGGGACACTGGGAACACTGAAGCTTTCTTT. Amino acid sequence: CASSAGDTGNTEAFF.

This clone was recorded only once. The rearrangement uses TRBV27 and TRBJ2-1; 11 nucleotides line up with TRBD2. There are 14 residues in the CDR3. Germline V gives CDR1 MNHEY, CDR2 SMNVEV (reference sequence). V dropped 5 bases and J dropped 8; count of bases not matched to a gene: 5. The chain's CDR3 is CASSLAGGGYEQFF. The CDR3 DNA follows: TGTGCCAGCAGTCTAGCGGGAGGCGGGTATGAGCAGTTCTTC.

The V and J genes are TRBV3-1 (or the pseudogene TRBV3-2) and TRBJ2-7, with 8 bases matching TRBD1. Germline values: CDR1 LGHDT, CDR2 YNNKEL (reference sequence). The CDR3 extends over 14 amino acids. V lost 1 base and J lost 5; bases outside the gene matches: 4. CDR3 protein: CASSQAQGADEQYF. CDR3 sequence (DNA): TGTGCCAGCAGCCAAGCTCAGGGGGCAGACGAGCAGTACTTC.